These T cell receptor beta chains were read from a single sample in a study of blood T cell repertoires in COVID-19. TCRdb's copy holds only in-frame clones and misses some; the assay was immunoSEQ multiplex PCR. The sample records around 50,000 clones, over 65% being singletons. Sequencing used peripheral blood. All receptors come from a human donor in a cohort sampled during active COVID-19. The CDR3 runs from the conserved cysteine through the conserved F or W. The D gene is left open where the match is weak. Only part of the rows carry a size: once, few, many, or a class if the clone is expanded.

clone size: -; D gene: -; J gene: TRBJ2-5; V gene: TRBV9; CDR3 protein: CASSAGTFGETQYF; CDR3 DNA: TGTGCCAGCAGCGCCGGGACTTTCGGGGAGACCCAGTACTTC
clone size: -; D gene: -; J gene: TRBJ1-2; V gene: TRBV9; CDR3 protein: CASNKPGGNYGYTF; CDR3 DNA: TGTGCCAGCAACAAGCCGGGGGGCAACTATGGCTACACCTTC
clone size: -; D gene: -; J gene: TRBJ1-1; V gene: TRBV3-1/TRBV3-2; CDR3 protein: CASRRGGMNTEAFF; CDR3 DNA: TGTGCCAGCCGCCGGGGGGGAATGAACACTGAAGCTTTCTTT
clone size: -; D gene: -; J gene: TRBJ1-2; V gene: TRBV5-4; CDR3 protein: CASSLWPRGYGYTF; CDR3 DNA: TGTGCCAGCAGCTTGTGGCCCAGGGGCTATGGCTACACCTTC
clone size: once; D gene: -; J gene: TRBJ2-7; V gene: TRBV7-9; CDR3 protein: CASSSSDFSSYEQYF; CDR3 DNA: TGTGCCAGCAGCTCCTCGGACTTTAGCTCCTACGAGCAGTACTTC
clone size: -; D gene: TRBD2; J gene: TRBJ2-1; V gene: TRBV5-1; CDR3 protein: CASSATLAEIYNEQFF; CDR3 DNA: TGCGCCAGCAGCGCTACGCTAGCGGAGATCTACAATGAGCAGTTCTTC
clone size: -; D gene: -; J gene: TRBJ1-2; V gene: TRBV6-5; CDR3 protein: CASRSDRTNYGYTF; CDR3 DNA: TGTGCCAGCAGATCCGACAGAACTAACTATGGCTACACCTTC
clone size: -; D gene: TRBD1; J gene: TRBJ2-7; V gene: TRBV6-6; CDR3 protein: CASRKIPGQAYEQYF; CDR3 DNA: TGTGCCAGCAGAAAGATACCGGGACAGGCTTACGAGCAGTACTTC
clone size: -; D gene: -; J gene: TRBJ1-2; V gene: TRBV25-1; CDR3 protein: CASSTLLAGYGYTF; CDR3 DNA: TGTGCCAGCAGTACCTTGTTGGCTGGCTATGGCTACACCTTC
clone size: -; D gene: -; J gene: TRBJ2-7; V gene: TRBV7-2; CDR3 protein: CASSPQGFGEQYF; CDR3 DNA: TGTGCCAGCAGCCCCCAGGGATTTGGCGAGCAGTACTTC
clone size: -; D gene: -; J gene: TRBJ2-5; V gene: TRBV11-2; CDR3 protein: CASSFSQRETQYF; CDR3 DNA: TGTGCCAGCAGCTTTAGCCAAAGGGAGACCCAGTACTTC
clone size: -; D gene: -; J gene: TRBJ2-3; V gene: TRBV3-1/TRBV3-2; CDR3 protein: CASSQGTATDTQYF; CDR3 DNA: TGTGCCAGCAGCCAAGGAACAGCCACAGATACGCAGTATTTT
clone size: few; D gene: -; J gene: TRBJ1-5; V gene: TRBV5-1; CDR3 protein: CASSLSVDQPQHF; CDR3 DNA: TGCGCCAGCAGCTTATCGGTGGATCAGCCCCAGCATTTT
clone size: -; D gene: TRBD1; J gene: TRBJ2-5; V gene: TRBV9; CDR3 protein: CASSGGQGGIETQYF; CDR3 DNA: TGTGCCAGCAGCGGCGGACAGGGTGGAATTGAGACCCAGTACTTC
clone size: -; D gene: -; J gene: TRBJ1-6; V gene: TRBV27; CDR3 protein: CASSFSTPGEFSYNSPLHF; CDR3 DNA: TGTGCCAGCAGTTTCTCCACTCCAGGGGAGTTCTCCTATAATTCACCCCTCCACTTT
clone size: -; D gene: -; J gene: TRBJ2-1; V gene: TRBV7-9; CDR3 protein: CASSLNPTGAYNEQFF; CDR3 DNA: TGTGCCAGCAGCTTAAATCCGACGGGGGCCTACAATGAGCAGTTCTTC
clone size: -; D gene: -; J gene: TRBJ1-6; V gene: TRBV30; CDR3 protein: CAWQIQGRHSPLHF; CDR3 DNA: TGTGCCTGGCAGATCCAGGGTCGGCATTCACCCCTCCACTTT
clone size: -; D gene: -; J gene: TRBJ1-1; V gene: TRBV10-3; CDR3 protein: CAISGEQNTEAFF; CDR3 DNA: TGTGCCATCAGCGGGGAACAGAACACTGAAGCTTTCTTT
clone size: -; D gene: TRBD2; J gene: TRBJ2-7; V gene: TRBV3-1/TRBV3-2; CDR3 protein: CASSQDRGGGPYEQYF; CDR3 DNA: TGTGCCAGCAGCCAAGACAGGGGCGGGGGGCCCTACGAGCAGTACTTC
clone size: -; D gene: -; J gene: TRBJ2-4; V gene: TRBV19; CDR3 protein: CASSEKGLAKNIQYF; CDR3 DNA: TGTGCCAGTAGCGAAAAGGGGCTAGCCAAAAACATTCAGTACTTC